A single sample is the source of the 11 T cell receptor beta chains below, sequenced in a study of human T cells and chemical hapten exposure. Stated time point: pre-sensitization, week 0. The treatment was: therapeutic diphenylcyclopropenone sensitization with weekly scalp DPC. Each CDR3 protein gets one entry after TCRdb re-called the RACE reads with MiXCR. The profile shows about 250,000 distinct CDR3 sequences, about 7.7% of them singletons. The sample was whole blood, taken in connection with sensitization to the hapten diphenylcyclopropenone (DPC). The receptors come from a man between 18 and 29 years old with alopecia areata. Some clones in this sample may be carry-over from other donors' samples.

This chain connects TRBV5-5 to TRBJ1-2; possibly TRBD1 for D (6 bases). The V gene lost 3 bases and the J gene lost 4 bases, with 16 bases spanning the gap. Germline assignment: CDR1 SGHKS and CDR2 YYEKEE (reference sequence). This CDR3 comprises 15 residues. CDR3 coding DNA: TGTGCCAGCAGCTCTCCTCCCACAGGGAGCTATGGCTACACCTTC. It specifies CASSSPPTGSYGYTF.

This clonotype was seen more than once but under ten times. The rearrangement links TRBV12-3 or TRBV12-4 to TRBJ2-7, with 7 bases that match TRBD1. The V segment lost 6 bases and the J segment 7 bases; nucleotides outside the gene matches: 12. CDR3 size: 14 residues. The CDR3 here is CASRLDRDPAEQYF. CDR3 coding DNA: TGTGCCAGCAGACTTGACAGGGACCCTGCTGAGCAGTACTTC.

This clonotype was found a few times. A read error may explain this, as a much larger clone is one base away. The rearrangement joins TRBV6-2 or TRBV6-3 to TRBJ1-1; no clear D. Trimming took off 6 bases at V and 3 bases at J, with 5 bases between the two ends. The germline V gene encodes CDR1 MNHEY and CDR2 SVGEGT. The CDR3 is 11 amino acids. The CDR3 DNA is TGTGCCAGCAGCGAAGACACTGAAGCTTTCTTT. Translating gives CASSEDTEAFF.

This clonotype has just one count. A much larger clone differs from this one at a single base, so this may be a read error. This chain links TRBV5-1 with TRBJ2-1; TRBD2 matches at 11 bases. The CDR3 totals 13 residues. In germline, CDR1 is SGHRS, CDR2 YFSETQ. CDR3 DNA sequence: TGCACCAGCAGACTAGCGGGGATCAATGAGCAGTTCTTC. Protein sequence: CTSRLAGINEQFF. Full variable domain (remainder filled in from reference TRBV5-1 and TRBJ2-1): KAGVTQTPRYLIKTRGQQVTLSCSPISGHRSVSWYQQTPGQGLQFLFEYFSETQRNKGNFPGRFSGRQFSNSRSEMNVSTLELGDSALYLCTSRLAGINEQFFGPGTRLTVL.

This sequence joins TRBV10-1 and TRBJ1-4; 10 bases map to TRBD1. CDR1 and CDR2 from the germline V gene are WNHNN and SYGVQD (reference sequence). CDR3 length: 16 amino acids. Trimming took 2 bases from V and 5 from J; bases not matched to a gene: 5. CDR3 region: CASSEERTGGNEKLFF. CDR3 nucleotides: TGCGCCAGCAGTGAGGAACGGACAGGGGGAAATGAAAAACTGTTTTTT.

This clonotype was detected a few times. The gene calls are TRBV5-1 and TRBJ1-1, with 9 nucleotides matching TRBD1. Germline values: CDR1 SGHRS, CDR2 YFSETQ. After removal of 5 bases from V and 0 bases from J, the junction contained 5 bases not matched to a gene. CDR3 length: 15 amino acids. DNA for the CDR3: TGCGCCAGCAGGGACAGGGGAAGGGTGAACACTGAAGCTTTCTTT. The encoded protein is CASRDRGRVNTEAFF.

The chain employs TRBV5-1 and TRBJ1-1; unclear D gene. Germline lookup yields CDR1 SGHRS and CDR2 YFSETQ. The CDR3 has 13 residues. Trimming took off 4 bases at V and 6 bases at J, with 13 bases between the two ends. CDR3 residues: CASSTDEGAEAFF. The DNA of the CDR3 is TGCGCCAGCAGCACGGACGAGGGCGCTGAAGCTTTCTTT.

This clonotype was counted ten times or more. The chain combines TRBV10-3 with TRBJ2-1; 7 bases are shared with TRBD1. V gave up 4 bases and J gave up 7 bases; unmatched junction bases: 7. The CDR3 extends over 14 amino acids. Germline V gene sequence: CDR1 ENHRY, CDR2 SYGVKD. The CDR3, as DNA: TGTGCCATCAGTGGGGCCGAGACAGGGAATGAGCAGTTCTTC. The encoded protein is CAISGAETGNEQFF.

The CDR3 reads CASSDRDRGFYEQYF. In nucleotides, the CDR3 is TGCGCCAGCAGTGACCGGGACAGGGGATTCTACGAGCAGTACTTC. The V and J genes are TRBV4-1 and TRBJ2-7; TRBD1 aligns across 10 bases. The CDR3 sequence is 15 residues long. V shed 6 bases and J 3 bases; nucleotides not matched to a gene: 8. Per germline, CDR1 MGHRA and CDR2 YSYEKL.

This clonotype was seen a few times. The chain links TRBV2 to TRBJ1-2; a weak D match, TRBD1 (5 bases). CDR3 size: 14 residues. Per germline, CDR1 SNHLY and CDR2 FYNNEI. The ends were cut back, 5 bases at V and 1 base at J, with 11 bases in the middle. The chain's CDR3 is CASSRLQGNYGYTF. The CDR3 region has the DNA TGTGCCAGCAGTAGACTGCAGGGTAACTATGGCTACACCTTC.

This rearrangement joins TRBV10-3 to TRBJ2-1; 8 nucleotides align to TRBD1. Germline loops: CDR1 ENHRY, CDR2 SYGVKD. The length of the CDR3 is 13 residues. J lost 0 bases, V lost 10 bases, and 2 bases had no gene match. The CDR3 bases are TGTGCCACAACAGGGGGCTCCTACAATGAGCAGTTCTTC. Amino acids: CATTGGSYNEQFF.